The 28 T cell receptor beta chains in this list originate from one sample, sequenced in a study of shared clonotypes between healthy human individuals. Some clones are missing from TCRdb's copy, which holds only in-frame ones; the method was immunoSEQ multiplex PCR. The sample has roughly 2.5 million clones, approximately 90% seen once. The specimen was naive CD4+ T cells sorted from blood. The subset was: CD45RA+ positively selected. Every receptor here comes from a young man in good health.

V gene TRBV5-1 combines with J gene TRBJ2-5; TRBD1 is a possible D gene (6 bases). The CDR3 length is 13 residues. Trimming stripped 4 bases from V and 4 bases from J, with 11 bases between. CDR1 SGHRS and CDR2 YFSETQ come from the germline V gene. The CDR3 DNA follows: TGCGCCAGCAGCCATGACAGGTCAGAGACCCAGTACTTC. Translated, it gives CASSHDRSETQYF.

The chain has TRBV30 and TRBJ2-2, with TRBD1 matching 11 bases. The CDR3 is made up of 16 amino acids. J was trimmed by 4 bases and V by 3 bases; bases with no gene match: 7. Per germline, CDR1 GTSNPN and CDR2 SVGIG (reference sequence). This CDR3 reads CAWRQTGTGGTGELFF. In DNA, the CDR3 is TGTGCCTGGAGGCAGACCGGGACAGGGGGCACCGGGGAGCTGTTTTTT.

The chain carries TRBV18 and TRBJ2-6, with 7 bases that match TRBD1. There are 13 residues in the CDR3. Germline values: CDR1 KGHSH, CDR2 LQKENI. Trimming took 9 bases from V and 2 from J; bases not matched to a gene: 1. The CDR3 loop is CASDRAGANVLTF. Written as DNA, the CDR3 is TGTGCCAGTGACAGGGCTGGGGCCAACGTCCTGACTTTC.

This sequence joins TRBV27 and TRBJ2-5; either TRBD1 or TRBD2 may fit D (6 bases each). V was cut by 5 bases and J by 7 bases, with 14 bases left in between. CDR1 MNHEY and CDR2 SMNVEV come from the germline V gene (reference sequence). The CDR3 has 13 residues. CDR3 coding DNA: TGTGCCAGCAGTGAACGTGGAGGGGGGACCCAGTACTTC. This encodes CASSERGGGTQYF.

The CDR3 coding sequence is TGCGCCAGCAGCCCCCGAGGACAGGGTGACACCGGGGAGCTGTTTTTT. It specifies CASSPRGQGDTGELFF. J is TRBJ2-2 and V is TRBV5-1, with TRBD1 matching 8 bases. Germline trimming cut 4 bases from V and 3 bases from J; bases unmatched to any gene: 8. Germline CDR1 and CDR2: SGHRS and YFSETQ. The CDR3 loop spans 16 amino acids.

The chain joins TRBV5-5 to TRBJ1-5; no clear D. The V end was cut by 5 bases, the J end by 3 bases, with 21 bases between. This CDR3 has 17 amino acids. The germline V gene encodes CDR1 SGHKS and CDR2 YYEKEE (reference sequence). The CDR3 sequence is CASSLLWSSAYNQPQHF. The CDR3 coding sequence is TGTGCCAGCAGTCTTCTCTGGAGCTCTGCCTACAATCAGCCCCAGCATTTT.

The CDR3 sequence: CASSLDRTSRRNTEAFF. Written as DNA, the CDR3 is TGTGCCAGCAGCTTAGACAGGACATCCCGAAGGAACACTGAAGCTTTCTTT. The V call is TRBV11-2, the J call TRBJ1-1, with D perhaps TRBD1 (5 bases). In germline, CDR1 is SGHAT, CDR2 FQNNGV. The CDR3 has 17 residues. Trimming removed 0 bases from V and 1 base from J, with 15 bases in between.

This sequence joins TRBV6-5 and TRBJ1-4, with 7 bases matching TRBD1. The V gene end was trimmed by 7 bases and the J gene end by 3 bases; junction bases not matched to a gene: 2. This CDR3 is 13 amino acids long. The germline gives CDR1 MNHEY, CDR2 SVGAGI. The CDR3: CASNRGPNEKLFF. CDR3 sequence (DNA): TGTGCCAGCAACAGGGGTCCTAATGAAAAACTGTTTTTT.

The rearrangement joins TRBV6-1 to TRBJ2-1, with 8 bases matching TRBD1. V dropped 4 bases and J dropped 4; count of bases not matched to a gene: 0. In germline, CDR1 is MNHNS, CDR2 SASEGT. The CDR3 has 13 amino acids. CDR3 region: CASSGDRYNEQFF. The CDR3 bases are TGTGCCAGCAGTGGGGACAGGTACAATGAGCAGTTCTTC.

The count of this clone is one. Written as DNA, the CDR3 is TGTGCCATCAGATCAGGACGGTCTAGCTCCTACGAGCAGTACTTC. This translates into CAIRSGRSSSYEQYF. The V call is TRBV10-3, the J call TRBJ2-7; D is uncertain. Trimming stripped 6 bases from V and 0 bases from J, with 15 bases between. The CDR3 spans 15 residues. The germline gives CDR1 ENHRY, CDR2 SYGVKD.

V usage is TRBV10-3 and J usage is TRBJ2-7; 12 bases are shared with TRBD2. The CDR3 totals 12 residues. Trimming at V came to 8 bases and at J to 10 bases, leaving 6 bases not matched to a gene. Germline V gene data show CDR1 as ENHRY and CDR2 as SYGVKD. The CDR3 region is CAIGLAGRDQYF. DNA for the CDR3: TGTGCCATCGGACTAGCGGGAAGGGACCAGTACTTC.

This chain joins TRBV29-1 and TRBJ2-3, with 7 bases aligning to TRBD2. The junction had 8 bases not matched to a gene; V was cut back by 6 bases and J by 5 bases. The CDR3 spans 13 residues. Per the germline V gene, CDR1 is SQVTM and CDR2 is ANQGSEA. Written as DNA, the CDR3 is TGCAGCGTCCCGGCGGGAGTGTTAGATACGCAGTATTTT. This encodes CSVPAGVLDTQYF.

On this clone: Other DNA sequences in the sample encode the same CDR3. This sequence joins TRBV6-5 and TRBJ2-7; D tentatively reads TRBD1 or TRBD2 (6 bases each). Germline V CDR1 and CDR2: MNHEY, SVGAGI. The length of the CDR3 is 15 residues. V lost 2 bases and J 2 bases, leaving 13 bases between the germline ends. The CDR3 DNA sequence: TGTGCCAGCAGTTACGCGGGAACAGGGACCTACGAGCAGTACTTC. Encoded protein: CASSYAGTGTYEQYF.

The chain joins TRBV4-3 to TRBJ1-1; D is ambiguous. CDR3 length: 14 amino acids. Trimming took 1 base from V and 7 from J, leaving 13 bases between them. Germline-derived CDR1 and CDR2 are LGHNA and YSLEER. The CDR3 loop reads CASSQATRGDEAFF. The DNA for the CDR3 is TGCGCCAGCAGCCAAGCGACCCGAGGAGATGAAGCTTTCTTT.

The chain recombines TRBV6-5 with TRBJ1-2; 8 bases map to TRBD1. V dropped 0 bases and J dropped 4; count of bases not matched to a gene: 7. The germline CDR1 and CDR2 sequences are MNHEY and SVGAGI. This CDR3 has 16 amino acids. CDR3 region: CASSYSSTGARYGYTF. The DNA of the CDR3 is TGTGCCAGCAGTTACTCGTCGACAGGGGCCCGCTATGGCTACACCTTC.

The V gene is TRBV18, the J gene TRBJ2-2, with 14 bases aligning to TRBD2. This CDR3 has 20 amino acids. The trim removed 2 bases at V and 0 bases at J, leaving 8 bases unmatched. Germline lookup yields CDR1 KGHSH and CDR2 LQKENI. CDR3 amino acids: CASSPRGLAGASANTGELFF. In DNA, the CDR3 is TGTGCCAGCTCACCAAGGGGACTAGCGGGGGCCTCTGCGAACACCGGGGAGCTGTTTTTT.

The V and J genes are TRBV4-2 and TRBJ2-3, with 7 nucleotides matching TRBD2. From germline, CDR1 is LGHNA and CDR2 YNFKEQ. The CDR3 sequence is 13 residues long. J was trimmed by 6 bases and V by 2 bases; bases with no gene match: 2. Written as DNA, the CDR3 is TGTGCCAGCAGCCAAAAAGCGGGGGATACGCAGTATTTT. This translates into CASSQKAGDTQYF.

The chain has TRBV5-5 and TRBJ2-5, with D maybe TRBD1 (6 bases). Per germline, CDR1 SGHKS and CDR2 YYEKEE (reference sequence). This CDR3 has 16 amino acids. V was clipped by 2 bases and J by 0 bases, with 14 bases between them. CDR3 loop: CASSFIGTLNQETQYF. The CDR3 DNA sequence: TGTGCCAGCAGCTTCATTGGGACATTGAACCAAGAGACCCAGTACTTC.

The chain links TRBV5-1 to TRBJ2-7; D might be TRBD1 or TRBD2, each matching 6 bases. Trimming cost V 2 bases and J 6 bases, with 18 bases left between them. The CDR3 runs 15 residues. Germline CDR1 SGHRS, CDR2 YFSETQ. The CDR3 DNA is TGCGCCAGCAGCTTCGGGGGACAAACCTTTACCGAGCAGTACTTC. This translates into CASSFGGQTFTEQYF.

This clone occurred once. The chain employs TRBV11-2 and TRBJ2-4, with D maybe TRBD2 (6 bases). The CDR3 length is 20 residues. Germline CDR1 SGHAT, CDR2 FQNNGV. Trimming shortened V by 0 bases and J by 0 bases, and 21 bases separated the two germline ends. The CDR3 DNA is TGTGCCAGCAGCTTAGATTATATGGCTAGCGCCAAGTTAGCCAAAAACATTCAGTACTTC. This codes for CASSLDYMASAKLAKNIQYF. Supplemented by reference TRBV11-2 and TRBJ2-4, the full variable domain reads EAGVAQSPRYKIIEKRQSVAFWCNPISGHATLYWYQQILGQGPKLLIQFQNNGVVDDSQLPKDRFSAERLKGVDSTLKIQPAKLEDSAVYLCASSLDYMASAKLAKNIQYFGAGTRLSVL.

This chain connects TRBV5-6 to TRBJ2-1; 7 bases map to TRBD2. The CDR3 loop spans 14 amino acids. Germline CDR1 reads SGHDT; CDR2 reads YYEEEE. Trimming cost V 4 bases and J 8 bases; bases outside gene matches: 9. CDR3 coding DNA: TGTGCCAGCAGCCGGGGGGTCCCTGGGGATGAGCAGTTCTTC. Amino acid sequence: CASSRGVPGDEQFF.

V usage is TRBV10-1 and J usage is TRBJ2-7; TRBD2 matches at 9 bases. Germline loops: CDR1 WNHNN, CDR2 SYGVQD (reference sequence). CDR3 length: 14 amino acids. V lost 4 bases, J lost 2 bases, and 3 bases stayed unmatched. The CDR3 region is CASSGLAAPYEQYF. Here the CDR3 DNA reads TGCGCCAGCAGTGGACTAGCGGCACCCTACGAGCAGTACTTC.

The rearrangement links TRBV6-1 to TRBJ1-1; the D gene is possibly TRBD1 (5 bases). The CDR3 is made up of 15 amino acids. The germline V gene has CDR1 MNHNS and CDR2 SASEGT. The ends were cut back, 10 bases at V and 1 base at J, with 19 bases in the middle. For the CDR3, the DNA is TGTGCCACCGATCAAGGGGCAACAAGGAACACTGAAGCTTTCTTT. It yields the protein CATDQGATRNTEAFF.

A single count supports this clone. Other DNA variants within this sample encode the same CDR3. The CDR3: CASSYSGGHGYTF. For the CDR3, the DNA is TGTGCCAGCAGTTACTCGGGTGGGCATGGCTACACCTTC. The rearrangement links TRBV6-5 to TRBJ1-2, with D uncertain. Trimming stripped 0 bases from V and 6 bases from J, with 8 bases between. This CDR3 spans 13 amino acids. Germline CDR1 MNHEY, CDR2 SVGAGI.

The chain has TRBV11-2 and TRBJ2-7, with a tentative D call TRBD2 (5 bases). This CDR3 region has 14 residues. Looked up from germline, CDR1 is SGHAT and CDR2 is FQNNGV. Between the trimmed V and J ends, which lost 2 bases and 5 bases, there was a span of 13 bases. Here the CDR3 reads CASSLPGWVDEQYF. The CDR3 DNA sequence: TGTGCCAGCAGCTTACCGGGGTGGGTCGACGAGCAGTACTTC.

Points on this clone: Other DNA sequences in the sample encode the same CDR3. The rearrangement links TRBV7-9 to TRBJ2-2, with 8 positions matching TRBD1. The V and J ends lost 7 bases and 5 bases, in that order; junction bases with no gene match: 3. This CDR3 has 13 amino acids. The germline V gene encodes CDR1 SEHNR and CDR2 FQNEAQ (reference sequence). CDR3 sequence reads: CASKTGGTGELFF. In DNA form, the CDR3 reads TGTGCCAGCAAAACAGGGGGGACCGGGGAGCTGTTTTTT.

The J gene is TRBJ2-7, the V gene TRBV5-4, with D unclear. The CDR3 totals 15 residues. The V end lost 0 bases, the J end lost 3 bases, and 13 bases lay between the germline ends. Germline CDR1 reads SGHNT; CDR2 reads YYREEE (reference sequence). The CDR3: CASSLGGSRYYEQYF. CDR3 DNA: TGTGCCAGCAGCTTGGGGGGTAGTCGATACTACGAGCAGTACTTC.

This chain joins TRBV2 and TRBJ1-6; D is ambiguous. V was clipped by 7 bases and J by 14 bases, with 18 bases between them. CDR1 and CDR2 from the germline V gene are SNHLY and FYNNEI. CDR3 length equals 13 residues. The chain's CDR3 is CASNRAPSSSLHF. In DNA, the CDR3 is TGTGCCAGCAACAGAGCCCCTTCGTCGTCCCTCCACTTT.